This T cell receptor beta chain was recorded in a study of OX40 agonist ivuxolimab in advanced cancers. Study-level information: People who had prior anti-PD-1, anti-PD-L1 or anti-CTLA-4 therapy could take part, and under 45% had some.

With regard to this clone: Its target is unknown.

V lost 2 bases and J lost 8; bases outside the gene matches: 8. Germline assignment: CDR1 MNHEY and CDR2 SMNVEV (reference sequence). This CDR3 spans 16 amino acids. Enrollment shut out patients with autoimmune disease history or systemic immunosuppression. Clones were read by immunoSEQ multiplex PCR, and TCRdb kept only the in-frame ones, dropping some. Of over 75,000 clones listed, about 90% are singletons. Broader study findings: The specificity for antigen of the expanded peripheral T cells was not determined.

This rearrangement joins TRBV27 to TRBJ2-3; 12 bases align to TRBD2. The clonotype comes from an adult with an advanced solid tumor such as melanoma, head and neck, liver or kidney cancer. This sample comprised CD4+ or CD8+ T cells sorted from blood, obtained in a trial of the OX40 agonist ivuxolimab. In DNA form, the CDR3 reads TGTGCCAGCAGTTTAGGTCTAGCGGGAGGGGGGGCTACGCAGTATTTT. Amino acids: CASSLGLAGGGATQYF.